The rows below give T cell receptor beta chains drawn from one sample of a study of identical twins. MiXCR, run by TCRdb on the 5' RACE reads, gives a single entry per CDR3 protein. This repertoire shows hundreds of thousands of distinct CDR3 sequences, around 8.8% found once; its top ten account for around 2.1%. This same sample was also part of a study on yellow fever vaccine responses in identical twins.

The sample comprised memory (CD45RO+) T cells sorted from blood. These TCRs come from a woman under 30 in good health. Each CDR3 is given with its conserved first and last residue. A D gene is named only where the DNA matches it firmly. Only part of the rows carry a size: once, few, many, or a class if the clone is expanded.

V gene: TRBV5-1
clone size: -
J gene: TRBJ2-3
D gene: -
CDR3 protein: CASSLTVQDTQYF
CDR3 DNA: TGCGCCAGCAGCCTAACAGTGCAGGATACGCAGTATTTT

V gene: TRBV9
clone size: few
J gene: TRBJ2-3
D gene: TRBD2
CDR3 protein: CASSVASGRTDTQYF
CDR3 DNA: TGTGCCAGCAGCGTCGCTAGCGGACGCACAGATACGCAGTATTTT

V gene: TRBV28
clone size: -
J gene: TRBJ2-7
D gene: -
CDR3 protein: CASSLFLGQGSYEQYF
CDR3 DNA: TGTGCCAGCAGTTTATTTCTTGGGCAGGGCTCCTACGAGCAGTACTTC

V gene: TRBV12-3/TRBV12-4
clone size: -
J gene: TRBJ1-4
D gene: -
CDR3 protein: CASSPRDHTGKLFF
CDR3 DNA: TGTGCCAGCAGTCCCAGGGACCATACGGGAAAACTGTTTTTT

V gene: TRBV29-1
clone size: many
J gene: TRBJ1-1
D gene: -
CDR3 protein: CSVRGPMNTEAFF
CDR3 DNA: TGCAGCGTGAGGGGACCTATGAACACTGAAGCTTTCTTT

V gene: TRBV25-1
clone size: many
J gene: TRBJ1-2
D gene: TRBD1
CDR3 protein: CASSVPDRGANYGYTF
CDR3 DNA: TGTGCCAGCAGTGTCCCGGACAGGGGAGCTAACTATGGCTACACCTTC

V gene: TRBV20-1
clone size: -
J gene: TRBJ1-4
D gene: -
CDR3 protein: CSARENLRTAVNEKLFF
CDR3 DNA: TGCAGTGCTAGAGAAAATTTGAGGACAGCCGTTAATGAAAAACTGTTTTTT

V gene: TRBV10-3
clone size: many
J gene: TRBJ2-2
D gene: -
CDR3 protein: CALSANAANTGELFF
CDR3 DNA: TGTGCCCTCTCGGCTAACGCCGCGAACACCGGGGAGCTGTTTTTT

V gene: TRBV6-1
clone size: -
J gene: TRBJ2-4
D gene: TRBD1
CDR3 protein: CASRDGTGGNIQYF
CDR3 DNA: TGTGCCAGCAGGGACGGGACAGGGGGTAACATTCAGTACTTC

V gene: TRBV24-1
clone size: few
J gene: TRBJ2-3
D gene: TRBD1
CDR3 protein: CATSDFGNRDRDYFTEGTDTQYF
CDR3 DNA: TGTGCCACCAGTGATTTTGGGAACCGGGACAGGGATTACTTCACTGAAGGCACAGATACGCAGTATTTT

V gene: TRBV6-2/TRBV6-3
clone size: few
J gene: TRBJ1-1
D gene: -
CDR3 protein: CASSYSQGGTEAFF
CDR3 DNA: TGTGCCAGCAGTTACTCCCAGGGTGGGACTGAAGCTTTCTTT

V gene: TRBV29-1
clone size: -
J gene: TRBJ2-5
D gene: -
CDR3 protein: CSVDGAETQYF
CDR3 DNA: TGCAGCGTTGATGGTGCAGAGACCCAGTACTTC

V gene: TRBV25-1
clone size: -
J gene: TRBJ1-1
D gene: TRBD1
CDR3 protein: CASTRQGRFMTEAFF
CDR3 DNA: TGTGCCAGCACCCGACAGGGTAGGTTTATGACTGAAGCTTTCTTT

V gene: TRBV28
clone size: few
J gene: TRBJ1-5
D gene: -
CDR3 protein: CAITGGGEGNQPQHF
CDR3 DNA: TGTGCCATCACGGGGGGAGGCGAGGGCAATCAGCCCCAGCATTTT

V gene: TRBV20-1
clone size: many
J gene: TRBJ2-1
D gene: -
CDR3 protein: CSGTWSENEQFF
CDR3 DNA: TGCAGTGGGACATGGAGTGAGAATGAGCAGTTCTTC

V gene: TRBV20-1
clone size: few
J gene: TRBJ2-6
D gene: -
CDR3 protein: CSAMGRKAGANVLTF
CDR3 DNA: TGCAGTGCGATGGGACGTAAGGCTGGGGCCAACGTCCTGACTTTC

V gene: TRBV3-1
clone size: -
J gene: TRBJ2-1
D gene: TRBD2
CDR3 protein: CASSQDPWGGGNEQFF
CDR3 DNA: TGTGCCAGCAGCCAAGACCCTTGGGGCGGGGGGAATGAGCAGTTCTTC

V gene: TRBV20-1
clone size: many
J gene: TRBJ2-1
D gene: -
CDR3 protein: CSARDLGRTAGNEQFF
CDR3 DNA: TGCAGTGCTAGAGATCTTGGGAGGACGGCCGGCAATGAGCAGTTCTTC

V gene: TRBV6-5
clone size: many
J gene: TRBJ2-7
D gene: -
CDR3 protein: CASSSSRTYEQYF
CDR3 DNA: TGTGCCAGCAGTTCTAGCAGAACCTACGAGCAGTACTTC

V gene: TRBV11-2
clone size: -
J gene: TRBJ2-2
D gene: -
CDR3 protein: CASSPQWIRAGELFF
CDR3 DNA: TGTGCCAGCAGCCCCCAATGGATCCGAGCCGGGGAGCTGTTTTTT

V gene: TRBV28
clone size: few
J gene: TRBJ2-2
D gene: TRBD1
CDR3 protein: CASSLGRTGARAGELFF
CDR3 DNA: TGTGCCAGCAGTTTAGGGAGAACAGGGGCCCGCGCCGGGGAGCTGTTTTTT

V gene: TRBV10-2
clone size: many
J gene: TRBJ2-2
D gene: -
CDR3 protein: CASKSGLGGELFF
CDR3 DNA: TGCGCCAGCAAGTCCGGCTTGGGGGGGGAGCTGTTTTTT

V gene: TRBV24-1
clone size: -
J gene: TRBJ2-1
D gene: TRBD2
CDR3 protein: CATSDSLSGSSYNEQFF
CDR3 DNA: TGTGCCACCAGTGACTCCCTTAGCGGGAGCTCCTACAATGAGCAGTTCTTC

V gene: TRBV24-1
clone size: few
J gene: TRBJ2-2
D gene: -
CDR3 protein: CATSDFQYTGELFF
CDR3 DNA: TGTGCCACCAGTGATTTCCAGTATACCGGGGAGCTGTTTTTT

V gene: TRBV10-3
clone size: -
J gene: TRBJ2-1
D gene: TRBD2
CDR3 protein: CAISESSAGVSYNEQFF
CDR3 DNA: TGTGCCATCAGTGAGTCGTCAGCGGGAGTTTCTTACAATGAGCAGTTCTTC

V gene: TRBV3-1
clone size: -
J gene: TRBJ1-1
D gene: -
CDR3 protein: CASSQTEGTEAFF
CDR3 DNA: TGTGCCAGCAGCCAAACGGAGGGCACTGAAGCTTTCTTT

V gene: TRBV7-9
clone size: -
J gene: TRBJ2-5
D gene: -
CDR3 protein: CASRLGSKETQYF
CDR3 DNA: TGTGCCAGCAGACTCGGATCCAAAGAGACCCAGTACTTC

V gene: TRBV10-3
clone size: many
J gene: TRBJ2-1
D gene: -
CDR3 protein: CAISEKTGTPYNEQFF
CDR3 DNA: TGTGCCATCAGTGAGAAAACCGGGACTCCTTACAATGAGCAGTTCTTC

V gene: TRBV12-5
clone size: -
J gene: TRBJ2-7
D gene: TRBD2
CDR3 protein: CASGLVGLAGRSYEQYF
CDR3 DNA: TGTGCTAGTGGTTTGGTCGGACTAGCGGGGCGCTCCTACGAGCAGTACTTC

V gene: TRBV12-3/TRBV12-4
clone size: many
J gene: TRBJ1-2
D gene: TRBD1
CDR3 protein: CASSDRGNYGYTF
CDR3 DNA: TGTGCCAGCAGCGACAGGGGCAACTATGGCTACACCTTC

V gene: TRBV20-1
clone size: few
J gene: TRBJ2-1
D gene: TRBD2
CDR3 protein: CSGTSGEGYNEQFF
CDR3 DNA: TGCAGTGGGACTAGCGGAGAGGGCTACAATGAGCAGTTCTTC

V gene: TRBV11-2
clone size: many
J gene: TRBJ2-1
D gene: -
CDR3 protein: CASSPPKGFTQILYNEQFF
CDR3 DNA: TGTGCCAGCAGCCCTCCGAAGGGCTTCACACAAATTCTCTACAATGAGCAGTTCTTC